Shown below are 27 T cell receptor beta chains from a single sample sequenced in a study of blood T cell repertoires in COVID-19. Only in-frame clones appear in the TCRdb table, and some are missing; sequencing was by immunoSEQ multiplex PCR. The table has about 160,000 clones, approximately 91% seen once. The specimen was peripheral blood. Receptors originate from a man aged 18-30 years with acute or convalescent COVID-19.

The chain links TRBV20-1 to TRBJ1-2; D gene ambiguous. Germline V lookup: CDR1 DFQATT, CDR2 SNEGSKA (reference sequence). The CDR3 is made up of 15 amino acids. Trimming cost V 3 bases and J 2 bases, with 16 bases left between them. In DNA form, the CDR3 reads TGCAGTGCTAGTTTAATGGGCGCGGGCAACTATGGCTACACCTTC. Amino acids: CSASLMGAGNYGYTF.

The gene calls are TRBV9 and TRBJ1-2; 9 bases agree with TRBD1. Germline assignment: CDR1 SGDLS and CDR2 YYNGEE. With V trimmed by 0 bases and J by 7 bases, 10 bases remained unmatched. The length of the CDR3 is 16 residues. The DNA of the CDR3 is TGTGCCAGCAGCGTAGTCCAAACCGGGACAGGGTTTGGCTACACCTTC. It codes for CASSVVQTGTGFGYTF.

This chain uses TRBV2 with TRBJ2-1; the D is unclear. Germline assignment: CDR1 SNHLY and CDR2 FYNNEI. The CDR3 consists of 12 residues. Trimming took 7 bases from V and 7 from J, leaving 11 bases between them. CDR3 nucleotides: TGTGCCAGCACCCCTTCTCTTAATGAGCAGTTCTTC. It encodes CASTPSLNEQFF.

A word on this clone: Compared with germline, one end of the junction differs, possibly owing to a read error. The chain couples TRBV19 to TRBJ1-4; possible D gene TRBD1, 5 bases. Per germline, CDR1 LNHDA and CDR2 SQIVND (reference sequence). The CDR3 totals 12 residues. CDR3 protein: CASSIAGQVAIF. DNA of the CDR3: TGTGCCAGTAGTATAGCCGGACAAGTGGCGATTTTT. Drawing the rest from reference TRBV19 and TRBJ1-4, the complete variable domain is DGGITQSPKYLFRKEGQNVTLSCEQNLNHDAMYWYRQDPGQGLRLIYYSQIVNDFQKGDIAEGYSVSREKKESFPLTVTSAQKNPTAFYLCASSIAGQVAIFGSGTQLSVL.

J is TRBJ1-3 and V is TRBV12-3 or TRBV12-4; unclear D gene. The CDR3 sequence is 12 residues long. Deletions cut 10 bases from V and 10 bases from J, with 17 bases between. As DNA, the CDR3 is TGTGCCACGAGACCCAACCGGGGAACCATATATTTT. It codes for CATRPNRGTIYF.

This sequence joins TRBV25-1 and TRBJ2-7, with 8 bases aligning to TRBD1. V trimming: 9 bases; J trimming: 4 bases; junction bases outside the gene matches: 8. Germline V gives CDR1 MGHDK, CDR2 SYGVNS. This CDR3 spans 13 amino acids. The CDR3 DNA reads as TGTGCCAGTTGTCAGGGGGCGGGATACGAGCAGTACTTC. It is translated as CASCQGAGYEQYF.

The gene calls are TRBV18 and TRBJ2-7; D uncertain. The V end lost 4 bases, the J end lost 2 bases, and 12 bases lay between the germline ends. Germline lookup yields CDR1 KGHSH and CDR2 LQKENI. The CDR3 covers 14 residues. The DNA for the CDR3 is TGTGCCAGCTCACTCCCCGACTGGGCCTACGAGCAGTACTTC. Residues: CASSLPDWAYEQYF.

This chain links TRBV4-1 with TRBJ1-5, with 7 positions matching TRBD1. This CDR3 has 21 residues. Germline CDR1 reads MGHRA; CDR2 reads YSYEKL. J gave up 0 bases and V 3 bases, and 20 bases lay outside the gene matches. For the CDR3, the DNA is TGCGCCAGCAGCCAGGAAAACAGGGACAGATGGACGAGGTATAGCAATCAGCCCCAGCATTTT. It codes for CASSQENRDRWTRYSNQPQHF.

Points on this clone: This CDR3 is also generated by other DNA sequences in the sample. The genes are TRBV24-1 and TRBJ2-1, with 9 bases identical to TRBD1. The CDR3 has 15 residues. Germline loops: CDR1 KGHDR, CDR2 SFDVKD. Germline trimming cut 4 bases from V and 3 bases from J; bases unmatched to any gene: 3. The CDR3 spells CATSDPGQGYNEQFF. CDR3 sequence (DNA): TGTGCCACCAGTGACCCGGGACAGGGCTACAATGAGCAGTTCTTC.

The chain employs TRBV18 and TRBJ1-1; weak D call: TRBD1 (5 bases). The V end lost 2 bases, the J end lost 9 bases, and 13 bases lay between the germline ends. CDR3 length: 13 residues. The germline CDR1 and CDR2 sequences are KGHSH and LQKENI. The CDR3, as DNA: TGTGCCAGCTCACCATGGGGGGGGGATCAAGCTTTCTTT. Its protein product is CASSPWGGDQAFF. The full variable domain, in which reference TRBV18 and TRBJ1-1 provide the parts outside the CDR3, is NAGVMQNPRHLVRRRGQEARLRCSPMKGHSHVYWYRQLPEEGLKFMVYLQKENIIDESGMPKERFSAEFPKEGPSILRIQQVVRGDSAAYFCASSPWGGDQAFFGQGTRLTVV.

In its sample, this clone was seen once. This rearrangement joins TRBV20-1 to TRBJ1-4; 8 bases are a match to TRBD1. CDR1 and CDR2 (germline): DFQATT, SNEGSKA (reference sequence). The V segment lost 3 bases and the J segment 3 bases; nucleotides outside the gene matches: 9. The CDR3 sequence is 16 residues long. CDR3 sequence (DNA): TGCAGTGCTAGTGGGGGACAGGTAGTAGCTAATGAAAAACTGTTTTTT. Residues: CSASGGQVVANEKLFF.

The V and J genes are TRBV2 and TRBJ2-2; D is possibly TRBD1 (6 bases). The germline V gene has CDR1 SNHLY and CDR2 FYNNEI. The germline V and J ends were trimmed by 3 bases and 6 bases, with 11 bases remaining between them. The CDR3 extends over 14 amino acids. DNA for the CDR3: TGTGCCAGCAGTGAGGACAGAGGCGCCGGGGAGCTGTTTTTT. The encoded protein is CASSEDRGAGELFF.

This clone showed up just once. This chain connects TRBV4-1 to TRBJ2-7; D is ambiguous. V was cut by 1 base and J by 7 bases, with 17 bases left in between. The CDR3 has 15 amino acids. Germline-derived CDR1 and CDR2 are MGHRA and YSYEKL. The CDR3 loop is CASSQVHGSGGEQYF. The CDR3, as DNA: TGCGCCAGCAGCCAAGTTCACGGTTCGGGTGGGGAGCAGTACTTC.

CDR3 sequence reads: CAWQGTFPPSYEQYF. Here the CDR3 DNA reads TGTGCCTGGCAGGGGACCTTTCCACCCTCCTACGAGCAGTACTTC. The V gene is TRBV30, the J gene TRBJ2-7, with D possibly being TRBD1 (6 bases). The CDR3 is made up of 15 amino acids. Germline CDR1 GTSNPN, CDR2 SVGIG (reference sequence). The V and J ends lost 5 bases and 0 bases respectively, with 17 bases between them.

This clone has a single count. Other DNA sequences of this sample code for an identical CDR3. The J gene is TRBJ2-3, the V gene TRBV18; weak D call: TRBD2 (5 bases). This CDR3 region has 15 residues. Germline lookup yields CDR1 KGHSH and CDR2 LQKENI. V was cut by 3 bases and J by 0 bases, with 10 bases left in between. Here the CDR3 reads CASSPPGSSTDTQYF. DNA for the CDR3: TGTGCCAGCTCACCCCCGGGGAGTAGCACAGATACGCAGTATTTT.

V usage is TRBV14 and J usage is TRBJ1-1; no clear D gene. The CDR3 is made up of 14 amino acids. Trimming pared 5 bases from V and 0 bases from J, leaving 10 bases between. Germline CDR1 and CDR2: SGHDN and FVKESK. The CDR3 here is CASSSSGVNTEAFF. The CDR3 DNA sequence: TGTGCCAGCAGCTCTTCAGGTGTGAACACTGAAGCTTTCTTT. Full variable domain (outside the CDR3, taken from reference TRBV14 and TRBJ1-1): EAGVTQFPSHSVIEKGQTVTLRCDPISGHDNLYWYRRVMGKEIKFLLHFVKESKQDESGMPNNRFLAERTGGTYSTLKVQPAELEDSGVYFCASSSSGVNTEAFFGQGTRLTVV.

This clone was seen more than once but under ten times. CDR3 sequence (DNA): TGTGCCAGCAGCTTTCTCCAGGGGCCTAACACTGAAGCTTTCTTT. Protein: CASSFLQGPNTEAFF. The chain uses TRBV7-9 and TRBJ1-1; tentatively, D is TRBD1 (6 bases). In germline, CDR1 is SEHNR, CDR2 FQNEAQ (reference sequence). V lost 3 bases to trimming and J lost 2 bases, with 13 bases between them. This CDR3 is 15 amino acids long. The full variable domain, in which reference TRBV7-9 and TRBJ1-1 provide the parts outside the CDR3, is DTGVSQNPRHKITKRGQNVTFRCDPISEHNRLYWYRQTLGQGPEFLTYFQNEAQLEKSRLLSDRFSAERPKGSFSTLEIQRTEQGDSAMYLCASSFLQGPNTEAFFGQGTRLTVV.

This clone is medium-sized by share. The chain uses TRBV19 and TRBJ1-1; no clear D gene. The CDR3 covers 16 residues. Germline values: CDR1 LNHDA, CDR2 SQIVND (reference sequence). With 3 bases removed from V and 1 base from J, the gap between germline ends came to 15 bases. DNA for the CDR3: TGTGCCAGTAGTATGATATGGTTACTGAAGAACACTGAAGCTTTCTTT. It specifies CASSMIWLLKNTEAFF.

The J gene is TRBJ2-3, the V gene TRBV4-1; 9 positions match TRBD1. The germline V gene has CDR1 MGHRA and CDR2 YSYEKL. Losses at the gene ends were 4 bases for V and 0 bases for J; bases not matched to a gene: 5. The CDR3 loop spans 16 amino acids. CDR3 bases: TGCGCCAGCAGCCTTAGGGACAGGGCAAGCACAGATACGCAGTATTTT. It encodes CASSLRDRASTDTQYF.

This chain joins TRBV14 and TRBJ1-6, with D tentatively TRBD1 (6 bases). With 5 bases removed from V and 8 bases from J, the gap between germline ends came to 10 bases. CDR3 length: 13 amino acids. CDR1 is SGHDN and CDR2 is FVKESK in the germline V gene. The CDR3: CASSVTGYSPLHF. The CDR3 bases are TGTGCCAGCAGCGTTACAGGGTATTCACCCCTCCACTTT. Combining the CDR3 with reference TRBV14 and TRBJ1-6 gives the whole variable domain EAGVTQFPSHSVIEKGQTVTLRCDPISGHDNLYWYRRVMGKEIKFLLHFVKESKQDESGMPNNRFLAERTGGTYSTLKVQPAELEDSGVYFCASSVTGYSPLHFGNGTRLTVT.

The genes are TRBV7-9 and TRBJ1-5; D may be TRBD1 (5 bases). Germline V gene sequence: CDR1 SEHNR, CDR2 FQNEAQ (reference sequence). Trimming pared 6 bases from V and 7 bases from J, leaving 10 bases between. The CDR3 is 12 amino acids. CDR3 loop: CASSRGDQPQHF. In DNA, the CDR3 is TGTGCCAGCAGTCGCGGGGACCAGCCCCAGCATTTT.

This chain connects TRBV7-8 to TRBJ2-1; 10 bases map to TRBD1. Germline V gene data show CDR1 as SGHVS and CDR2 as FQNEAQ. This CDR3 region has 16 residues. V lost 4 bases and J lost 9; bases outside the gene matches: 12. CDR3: CASSYKGTGVVIEQFF. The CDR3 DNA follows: TGTGCCAGCAGCTATAAAGGGACAGGGGTGGTCATTGAGCAGTTCTTC.

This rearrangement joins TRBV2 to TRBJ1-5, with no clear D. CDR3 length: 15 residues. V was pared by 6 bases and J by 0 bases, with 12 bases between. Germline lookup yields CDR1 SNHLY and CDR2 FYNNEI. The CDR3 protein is CASSYTVDSNQPQHF. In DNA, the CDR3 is TGTGCCAGCAGCTATACAGTGGATAGCAATCAGCCCCAGCATTTT.

Here the CDR3 reads CASSQANQGDRETQYF. DNA of the CDR3: TGCGCCAGCAGCCAAGCGAATCAGGGGGATAGGGAGACCCAGTACTTC. The chain links TRBV4-1 to TRBJ2-5; the match to TRBD1 covers 7 bases. Per the germline V gene, CDR1 is MGHRA and CDR2 is YSYEKL. Germline trimming cut 1 base from V and 5 bases from J; bases unmatched to any gene: 10. CDR3 length: 16 amino acids.

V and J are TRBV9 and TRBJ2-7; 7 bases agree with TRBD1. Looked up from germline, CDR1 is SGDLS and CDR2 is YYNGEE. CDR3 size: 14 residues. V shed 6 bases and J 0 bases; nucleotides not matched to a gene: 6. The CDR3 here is CASTPGQLSYEQYF. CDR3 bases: TGTGCCAGCACCCCGGGACAGCTCTCCTACGAGCAGTACTTC. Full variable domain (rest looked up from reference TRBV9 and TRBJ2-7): DSGVTQTPKHLITATGQRVTLRCSPRSGDLSVYWYQQSLDQGLQFLIQYYNGEERAKGNILERFSAQQFPDLHSELNLSSLELGDSALYFCASTPGQLSYEQYFGPGTRLTVT.

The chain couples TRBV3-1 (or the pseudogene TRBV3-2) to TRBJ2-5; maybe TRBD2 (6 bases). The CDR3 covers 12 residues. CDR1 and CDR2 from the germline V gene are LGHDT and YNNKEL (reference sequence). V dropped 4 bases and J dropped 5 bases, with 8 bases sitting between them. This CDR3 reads CASSPGGETQYF. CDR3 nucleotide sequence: TGTGCCAGCAGCCCTGGAGGGGAGACCCAGTACTTC.

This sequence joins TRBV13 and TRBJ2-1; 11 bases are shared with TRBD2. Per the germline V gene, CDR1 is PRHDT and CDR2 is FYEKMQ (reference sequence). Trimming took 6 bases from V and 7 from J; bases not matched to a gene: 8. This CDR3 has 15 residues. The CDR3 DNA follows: TGTGCCAGCAGTCCCGATAGCGGGGGGGCAAATGAGCAGTTCTTC. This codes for CASSPDSGGANEQFF.